Each of the 12 T cell receptor beta chains below was sequenced from the same sample in a study of T cells after yellow fever vaccination. From the 5' RACE reads, TCRdb called clonotypes with MiXCR, one entry per CDR3 protein. This table holds approximately 610,000 distinct CDR3 sequences, less than 20% found once. The sequenced sample was PBMCs, obtained 5 to 6 days after the first yellow fever vaccination. Receptors were obtained from a man aged 18 to 29 who received the YFV17D yellow fever vaccine.

The table lists this clonotype with a few counts. The chain employs TRBV14 and TRBJ2-2; D may match TRBD1 or TRBD2 (5 bases each). This CDR3 contains 17 residues. Germline values: CDR1 SGHDN, CDR2 FVKESK. Trimming shortened V by 4 bases and J by 4 bases, and 19 bases separated the two germline ends. The CDR3 here is CASSRRTSSGATGELFF. The CDR3 DNA reads TGTGCCAGCAGCCGGCGGACGTCCTCCGGGGCCACCGGGGAGCTGTTTTTT. The entire variable domain, with the rest obtained from reference TRBV14 and TRBJ2-2, is as follows: EAGVTQFPSHSVIEKGQTVTLRCDPISGHDNLYWYRRVMGKEIKFLLHFVKESKQDESGMPNNRFLAERTGGTYSTLKVQPAELEDSGVYFCASSRRTSSGATGELFFGEGSRLTVL.

The J gene is TRBJ1-1, the V gene TRBV18; D gene unclear. CDR1 and CDR2 (germline): KGHSH, LQKENI. The CDR3 has 14 residues. V was cut by 3 bases and J by 1 base, with 9 bases left in between. The CDR3 spells CASSPSSRNTEAFF. CDR3 nucleotide sequence: TGTGCCAGCTCACCCTCGAGCAGGAACACTGAAGCTTTCTTT.

A few counts support this clonotype. The J gene is TRBJ1-5, the V gene TRBV6-1; D perhaps matches TRBD1 (5 bases). V lost 8 bases, J lost 3 bases, and 14 bases lay in between. The CDR3 is made up of 14 amino acids. CDR1 is MNHNS, CDR2 SASEGT, per germline. Here the CDR3 DNA reads TGTGCCAGCCAAGGGGCAGGACCCAATCAGCCCCAGCATTTT. Protein product: CASQGAGPNQPQHF.

The chain couples TRBV3-1 to TRBJ2-5; maybe TRBD2 (6 bases). CDR1 and CDR2 (germline): LGHDT, YNNKEL (reference sequence). The CDR3 totals 17 residues. V was trimmed by 2 bases and J by 1 base, leaving 17 bases between them. CDR3 DNA sequence: TGTGCCAGCAGCCAACCTGCCGGGGCGGGGATCCAAGAGACCCAGTACTTC. Residues: CASSQPAGAGIQETQYF.

This clonotype was counted ten times or more. The chain combines TRBV4-3 with TRBJ1-6, with no clear D. This CDR3 contains 14 residues. Between the trimmed V and J ends, which lost 2 bases and 7 bases, there was a span of 9 bases. The germline CDR1 and CDR2 sequences are LGHNA and YSLEER. The DNA for the CDR3 is TGCGCCAGCAGCCAAAATAATGGGAATTCACCCCTCCACTTT. Translation: CASSQNNGNSPLHF.

This clonotype turned up a few times. The chain joins TRBV6-2 or TRBV6-3 to TRBJ2-2, with 11 bases lining up with TRBD2. This CDR3 comprises 17 residues. Trimming cost V 11 bases and J 6 bases; bases outside gene matches: 17. The germline gives CDR1 MNHEY, CDR2 SVGEGT. CDR3 nucleotide sequence: TGTGCCGGACGGCCCCCTAAACTAGCGGGGGAATCCGGGGAGCTGTTTTTT. It codes for CAGRPPKLAGESGELFF.

The genes are TRBV7-9 and TRBJ1-1; D ambiguous. The V gene's germline CDR1 is SEHNR and CDR2 FQNEAQ (reference sequence). The CDR3 contains 8 residues. The V gene lost 0 bases and the J gene lost 14 bases, with 1 base spanning the gap. The CDR3 region is CASSLAFF. CDR3 DNA: TGTGCCAGCAGCTTAGCCTTCTTT. Using reference TRBV7-9 and TRBJ1-1 for the parts outside the CDR3, the full variable domain is DTGVSQNPRHKITKRGQNVTFRCDPISEHNRLYWYRQTLGQGPEFLTYFQNEAQLEKSRLLSDRFSAERPKGSFSTLEIQRTEQGDSAMYLCASSLAFFGQGTRLTVV.

The chain couples TRBV6-2 or TRBV6-3 to TRBJ2-6; D possibly corresponds to TRBD1 (6 bases). The CDR3 covers 17 residues. Trimming took 2 bases from V and 0 from J, leaving 11 bases between them. Germline V CDR1 and CDR2: MNHEY, SVGEGT. DNA of the CDR3: TGTGCCAGCAGTTACGACCCACAGGGCTCTGGGGCCAACGTCCTGACTTTC. It encodes CASSYDPQGSGANVLTF.

The chain carries TRBV30 and TRBJ2-1; no definite D call. Germline CDR1 reads GTSNPN; CDR2 reads SVGIG (reference sequence). V was shortened by 5 bases and J by 0 bases, with 23 bases between the two germline ends. The CDR3 is made up of 18 amino acids. The CDR3 is CAWEPLGAGVLSYNEQFF. The CDR3 nucleotides read TGTGCCTGGGAACCCTTAGGTGCCGGAGTCCTCTCCTACAATGAGCAGTTCTTC.

In its sample, this clonotype was seen a few times. The chain has TRBV6-2 or TRBV6-3 and TRBJ2-3; tentatively, D is TRBD2 (5 bases). Trimming took 8 bases from V and 0 from J, leaving 15 bases between them. CDR3 size: 15 residues. Per the germline V gene, CDR1 is MNHEY and CDR2 is SVGEGT. CDR3 nucleotide sequence: TGTGCCAGCGCGAGGGATCTCCCTAGCACAGATACGCAGTATTTT. Translated, it gives CASARDLPSTDTQYF.

This clonotype was recorded at least ten times. This rearrangement joins TRBV6-2 or TRBV6-3 to TRBJ1-2; 12 nucleotides line up with TRBD1. This CDR3 spans 18 amino acids. Germline values: CDR1 MNHEY, CDR2 SVGEGT. V dropped 2 bases and J dropped 3; count of bases not matched to a gene: 10. CDR3 DNA: TGTGCCAGCAGTTACCCATCCCGGGACAGGGGGCGATACTATGGCTACACCTTC. Translation gives CASSYPSRDRGRYYGYTF.

This clonotype appeared a few times. This sequence joins TRBV12-3 or TRBV12-4 and TRBJ1-2; no definite D call. V was cut by 5 bases and J by 8 bases, with 15 bases left in between. CDR3 length equals 13 residues. The CDR3 here is CASSRRPPAGYTF. In DNA, the CDR3 is TGTGCCAGCAGTCGCAGGCCCCCCGCCGGCTACACCTTC.